Below are 8 T cell receptor beta chains sequenced from a single sample in a study of T cells in Graves' hyperthyroidism and ophthalmopathy. Amplification yielded TCR beta CDR3 regions, with RNA transcripts as the source. A first-round RT-PCR of the TCR CDR3 used the HTBI primer set. MiXCR, run by TCRdb on the multiplex PCR reads, gives a single entry per CDR3 protein. The data show roughly 180,000 distinct CDR3 sequences, approximately 9% seen once. Sequencing was carried out using blood. The origin of the receptors is a woman under 30 with Graves' hyperthyroidism that later progressed to Graves' ophthalmopathy.

This clonotype was counted between two and nine times. The rearrangement joins TRBV6-1 to TRBJ1-1; D is unresolved. V lost 6 bases to trimming and J lost 0 bases, with 17 bases between them. The CDR3 spans 16 residues. CDR1 and CDR2 (germline): MNHNS, SASEGT. CDR3 bases: TGTGCCAGCAGCTCCAGTACGGCAAAGATGAACACTGAAGCTTTCTTT. Encoded protein: CASSSSTAKMNTEAFF.

This clonotype was counted ten times or more. This rearrangement joins TRBV6-1 to TRBJ1-2; D gene ambiguous. V lost 7 bases and J 0 bases, leaving 12 bases between the germline ends. CDR1 MNHNS and CDR2 SASEGT come from the germline V gene. This CDR3 has 14 amino acids. The CDR3 nucleotides are TGTGCCAGCAAGTGGGCCGAGGCTAACTATGGCTACACCTTC. Translation gives CASKWAEANYGYTF.

To note about this clonotype: One junction end disagrees with the germline gene, perhaps due to a read error. The rearrangement uses TRBV6-1 and TRBJ1-5; no clear D gene. The CDR3 loop spans 13 amino acids. Looked up from germline, CDR1 is MNHNS and CDR2 is SASEGT. The CDR3: CACSELNNQPQHF. The DNA of the CDR3 is TGTGCCTGCAGTGAATTAAATAATCAGCCCCAGCATTTT.

This clonotype was seen many times. This chain joins TRBV2 and TRBJ1-3, with D uncertain. The V gene's germline CDR1 is SNHLY and CDR2 FYNNEI. This CDR3 is built from 13 residues. V was trimmed by 9 bases and J by 0 bases, leaving 9 bases between them. The CDR3 DNA sequence: TGTGCCAGGAAACAAGACTCTGGAAACACCATATATTTT. Translated, it gives CARKQDSGNTIYF.

This clonotype was seen more than once but under ten times. This chain uses TRBV9 with TRBJ2-5, with D tentatively TRBD1 or TRBD2 (6 bases each). V was pared by 1 base and J by 4 bases, with 20 bases between. Germline V lookup: CDR1 SGDLS, CDR2 YYNGEE. CDR3 length equals 17 residues. CDR3 residues: CASSVSGAGLGAETQYF. In nucleotides, the CDR3 is TGTGCCAGCAGCGTAAGTGGGGCGGGATTGGGGGCAGAGACCCAGTACTTC.

This clonotype appeared many times. V usage is TRBV2 and J usage is TRBJ2-7; D is unresolved. Germline V lookup: CDR1 SNHLY, CDR2 FYNNEI. Trimming left V 5 bases short and J 7 bases short, with 9 bases between. The CDR3 totals 11 residues. The CDR3, as DNA: TGTGCCAGCAGTTACGACTGGGAGCAGTACTTC. This sequence encodes CASSYDWEQYF.

This clonotype was detected ten times or more. V usage is TRBV7-9 and J usage is TRBJ2-3; possibly TRBD2 for D (6 bases). The CDR3 contains 15 residues. V lost 3 bases to trimming and J lost 0 bases, with 10 bases between them. Germline V lookup: CDR1 SEHNR, CDR2 FQNEAQ (reference sequence). Here the CDR3 DNA reads TGTGCCAGCAGCTTCGTAGCGGAGAGCACAGATACGCAGTATTTT. Protein: CASSFVAESTDTQYF.

This clonotype was picked up many times. V usage is TRBV30 and J usage is TRBJ1-4, with a possible D match to TRBD1 (5 bases). The germline V and J ends were trimmed by 5 bases and 4 bases, with 11 bases remaining between them. Germline V gene lookup returns CDR1 GTSNPN and CDR2 SVGIG (reference sequence). The CDR3 has 13 residues. The CDR3 nucleotides read TGTGCCTGGGCCGGGACTTTTAATGAAAAACTGTTTTTT. Amino acids: CAWAGTFNEKLFF.